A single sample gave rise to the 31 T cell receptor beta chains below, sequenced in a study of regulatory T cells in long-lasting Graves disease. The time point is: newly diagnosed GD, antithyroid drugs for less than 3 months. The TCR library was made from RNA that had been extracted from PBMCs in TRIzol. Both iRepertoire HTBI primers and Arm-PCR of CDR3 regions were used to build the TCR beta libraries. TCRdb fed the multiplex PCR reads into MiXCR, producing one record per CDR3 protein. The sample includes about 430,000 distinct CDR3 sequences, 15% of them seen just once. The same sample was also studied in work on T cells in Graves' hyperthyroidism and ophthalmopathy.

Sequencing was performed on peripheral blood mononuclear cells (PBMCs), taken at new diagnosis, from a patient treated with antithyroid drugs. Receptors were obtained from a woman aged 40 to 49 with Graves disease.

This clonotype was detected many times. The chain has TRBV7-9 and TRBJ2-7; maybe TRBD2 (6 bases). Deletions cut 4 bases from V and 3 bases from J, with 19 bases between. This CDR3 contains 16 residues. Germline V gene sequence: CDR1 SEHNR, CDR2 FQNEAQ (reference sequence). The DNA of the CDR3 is TGTGCCAGCAGCTCTAGTTTCGGGAGCCAGTTCTACGAGCAGTACTTC. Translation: CASSSSFGSQFYEQYF. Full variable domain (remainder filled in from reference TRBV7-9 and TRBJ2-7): DTGVSQNPRHKITKRGQNVTFRCDPISEHNRLYWYRQTLGQGPEFLTYFQNEAQLEKSRLLSDRFSAERPKGSFSTLEIQRTEQGDSAMYLCASSSSFGSQFYEQYFGPGTRLTVT.

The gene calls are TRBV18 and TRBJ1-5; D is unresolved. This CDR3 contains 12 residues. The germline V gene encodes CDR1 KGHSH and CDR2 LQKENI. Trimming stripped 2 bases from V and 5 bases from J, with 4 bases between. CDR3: CASSPTDQPQHF. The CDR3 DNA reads TGTGCCAGCTCACCAACTGATCAGCCCCAGCATTTT.

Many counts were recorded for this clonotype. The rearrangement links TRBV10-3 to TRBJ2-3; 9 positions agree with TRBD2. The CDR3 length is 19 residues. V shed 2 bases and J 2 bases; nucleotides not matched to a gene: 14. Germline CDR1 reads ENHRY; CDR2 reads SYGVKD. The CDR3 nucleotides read TGTGCCATCAGTGAGGCCCCTAGGGCTAGCGGGACATACACAGATACGCAGTATTTT. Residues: CAISEAPRASGTYTDTQYF.

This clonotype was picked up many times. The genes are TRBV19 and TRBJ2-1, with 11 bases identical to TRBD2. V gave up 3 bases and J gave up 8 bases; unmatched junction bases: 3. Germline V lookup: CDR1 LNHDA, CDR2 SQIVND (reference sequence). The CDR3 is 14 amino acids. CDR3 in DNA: TGTGCCAGTAGTATGCTAGCGGGAGGATATGAGCAGTTCTTC. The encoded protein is CASSMLAGGYEQFF.

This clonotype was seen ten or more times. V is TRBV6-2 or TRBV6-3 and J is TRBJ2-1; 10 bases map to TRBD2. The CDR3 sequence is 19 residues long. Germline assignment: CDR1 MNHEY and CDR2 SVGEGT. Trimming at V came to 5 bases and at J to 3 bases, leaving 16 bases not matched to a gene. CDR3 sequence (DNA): TGTGCCAGCAGTCAAATAAGTCCCCAGGCTAGCGGGAGCTACAATGAGCAGTTCTTC. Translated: CASSQISPQASGSYNEQFF.

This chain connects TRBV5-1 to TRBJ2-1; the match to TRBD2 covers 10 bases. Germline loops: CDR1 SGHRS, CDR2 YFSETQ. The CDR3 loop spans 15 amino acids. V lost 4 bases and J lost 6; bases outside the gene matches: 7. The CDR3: CASSHSSGSTNEQFF. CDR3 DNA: TGCGCCAGCAGCCATTCTAGCGGGAGCACCAATGAGCAGTTCTTC.

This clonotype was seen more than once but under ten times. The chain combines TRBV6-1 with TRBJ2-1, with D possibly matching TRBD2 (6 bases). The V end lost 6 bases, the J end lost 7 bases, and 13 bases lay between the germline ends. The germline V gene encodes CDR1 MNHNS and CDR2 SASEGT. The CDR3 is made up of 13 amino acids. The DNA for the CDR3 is TGTGCCAGCAGATGGGACTTCTTTAATGAGCAGTTCTTC. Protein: CASRWDFFNEQFF.

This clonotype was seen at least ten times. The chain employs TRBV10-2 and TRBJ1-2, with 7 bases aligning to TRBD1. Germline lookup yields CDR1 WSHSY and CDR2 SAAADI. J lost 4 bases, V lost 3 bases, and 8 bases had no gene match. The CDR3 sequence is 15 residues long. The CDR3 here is CASSDRDRSFYGYTF. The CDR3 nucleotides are TGCGCCAGCAGTGACCGGGACAGAAGCTTCTATGGCTACACCTTC.

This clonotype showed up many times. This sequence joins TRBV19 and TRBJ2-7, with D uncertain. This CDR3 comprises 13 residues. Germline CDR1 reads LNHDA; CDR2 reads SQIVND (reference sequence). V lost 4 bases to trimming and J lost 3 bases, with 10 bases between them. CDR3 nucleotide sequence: TGTGCCAGTAGTAATCAAGGTGGCTACGAGCAGTACTTC. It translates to CASSNQGGYEQYF.

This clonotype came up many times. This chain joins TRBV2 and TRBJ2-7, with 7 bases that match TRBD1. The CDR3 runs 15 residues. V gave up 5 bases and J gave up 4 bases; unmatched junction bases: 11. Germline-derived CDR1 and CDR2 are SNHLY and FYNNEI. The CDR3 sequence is CASSPGDRVGYEQYF. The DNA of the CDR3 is TGTGCCAGCAGTCCAGGTGACAGGGTTGGGTACGAGCAGTACTTC.

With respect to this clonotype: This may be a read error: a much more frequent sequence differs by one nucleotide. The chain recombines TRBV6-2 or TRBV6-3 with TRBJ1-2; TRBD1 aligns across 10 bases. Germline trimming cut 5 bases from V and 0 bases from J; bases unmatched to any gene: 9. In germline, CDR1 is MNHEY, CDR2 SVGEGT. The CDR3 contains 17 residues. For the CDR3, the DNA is TGTGCCAGCAGTCCCCCGGGACAGGGGATACCTAACTATGGCTACACCTTC. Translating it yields CASSPPGQGIPNYGYTF.

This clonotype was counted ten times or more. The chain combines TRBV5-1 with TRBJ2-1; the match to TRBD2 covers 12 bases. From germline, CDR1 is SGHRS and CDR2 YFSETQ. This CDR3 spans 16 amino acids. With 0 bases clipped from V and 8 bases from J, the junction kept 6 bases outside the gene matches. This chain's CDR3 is CASSLGASGRAHEQFF. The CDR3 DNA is TGCGCCAGCAGCTTGGGCGCTAGCGGGAGGGCCCATGAGCAGTTCTTC.

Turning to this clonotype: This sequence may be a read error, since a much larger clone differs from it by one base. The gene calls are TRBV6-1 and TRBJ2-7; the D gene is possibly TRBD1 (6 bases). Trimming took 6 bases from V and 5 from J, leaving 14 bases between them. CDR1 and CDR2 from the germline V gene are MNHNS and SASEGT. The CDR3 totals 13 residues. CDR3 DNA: TGTGCCAGCAGGATCGGGGCAGGGGACGAGCAGTACTTC. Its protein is CASRIGAGDEQYF.

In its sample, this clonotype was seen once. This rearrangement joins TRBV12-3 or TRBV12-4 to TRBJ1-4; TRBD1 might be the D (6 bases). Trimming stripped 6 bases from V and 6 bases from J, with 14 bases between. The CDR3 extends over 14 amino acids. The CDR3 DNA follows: TGTGCCAGCAGGGGGGGCAGGGACTATGAAAAACTGTTTTTT. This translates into CASRGGRDYEKLFF.

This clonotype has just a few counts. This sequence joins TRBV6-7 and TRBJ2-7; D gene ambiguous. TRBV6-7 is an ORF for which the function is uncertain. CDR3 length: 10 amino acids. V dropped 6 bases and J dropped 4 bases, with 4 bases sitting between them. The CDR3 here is CASRKYEQYF. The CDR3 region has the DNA TGTGCCAGCAGAAAATACGAGCAGTACTTC.

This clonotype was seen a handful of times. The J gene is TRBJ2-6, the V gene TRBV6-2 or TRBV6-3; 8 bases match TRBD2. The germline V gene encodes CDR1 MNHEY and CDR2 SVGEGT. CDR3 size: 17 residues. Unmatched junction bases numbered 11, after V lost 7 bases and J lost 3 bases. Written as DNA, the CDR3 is TGTGCCAGCACTCCCGGCCGGGGGGGGCTTGGGGCCAACGTCCTGACTTTC. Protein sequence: CASTPGRGGLGANVLTF.

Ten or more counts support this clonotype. The CDR3 region is CSVEDHRGNTGELFF. The CDR3 coding sequence is TGCAGCGTTGAAGATCACAGGGGTAACACCGGGGAGCTGTTTTTT. The V call is TRBV29-1, the J call TRBJ2-2; 7 bases fit TRBD1. Germline lookup yields CDR1 SQVTM and CDR2 ANQGSEA. V lost 0 bases, J lost 2 bases, and 3 bases stayed unmatched. The CDR3 contains 15 residues.

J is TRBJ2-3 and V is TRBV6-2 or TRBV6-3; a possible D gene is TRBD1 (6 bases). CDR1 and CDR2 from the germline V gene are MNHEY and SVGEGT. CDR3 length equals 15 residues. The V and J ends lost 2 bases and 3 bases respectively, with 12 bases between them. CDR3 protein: CASSYQQGETDTQYF. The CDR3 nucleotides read TGTGCCAGCAGTTACCAACAGGGAGAGACAGATACGCAGTATTTT.

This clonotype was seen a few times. DNA of the CDR3: TGCAGTGCTATGGGGCTTGAAGCTTTCTTT. This translates into CSAMGLEAFF. The chain combines TRBV20-1 with TRBJ1-1, with D tentatively TRBD1 (5 bases). V was trimmed by 4 bases and J by 7 bases, leaving 7 bases between them. The CDR3 totals 10 residues. Per the germline V gene, CDR1 is DFQATT and CDR2 is SNEGSKA (reference sequence).

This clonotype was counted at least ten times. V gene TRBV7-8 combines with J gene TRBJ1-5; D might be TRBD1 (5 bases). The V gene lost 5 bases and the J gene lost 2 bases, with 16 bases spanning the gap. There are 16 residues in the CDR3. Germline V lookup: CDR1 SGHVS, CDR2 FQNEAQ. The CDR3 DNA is TGTGCCAGCAGCCCCACGAGCAGGGAGGGCAATCAGCCCCAGCATTTT. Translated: CASSPTSREGNQPQHF.

The CDR3 is CASSQGRRTGELFF. The DNA for the CDR3 is TGTGCCAGCAGTCAGGGAAGGAGAACCGGGGAGCTGTTTTTT. V usage is TRBV6-2 or TRBV6-3 and J usage is TRBJ2-2, with D maybe TRBD1 (5 bases). Per germline, CDR1 MNHEY and CDR2 SVGEGT. The V and J ends lost 5 bases and 5 bases respectively, with 12 bases between them. The CDR3 has 14 amino acids.

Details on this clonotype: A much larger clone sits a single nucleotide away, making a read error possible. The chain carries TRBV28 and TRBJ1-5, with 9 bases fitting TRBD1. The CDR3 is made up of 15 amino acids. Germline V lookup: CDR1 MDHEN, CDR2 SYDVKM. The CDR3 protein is CACSLPGTGNQPQHF. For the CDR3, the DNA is TGTGCCTGCAGTTTGCCCGGGACAGGGAACCAGCCCCAGCATTTT.

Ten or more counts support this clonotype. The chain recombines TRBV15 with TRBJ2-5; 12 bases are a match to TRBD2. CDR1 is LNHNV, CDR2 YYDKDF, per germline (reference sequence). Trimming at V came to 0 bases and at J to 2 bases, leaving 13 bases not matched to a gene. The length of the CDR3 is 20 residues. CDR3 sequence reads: CATSRDRQTSGRTLQETQYF. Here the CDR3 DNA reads TGTGCCACCAGCAGAGATAGGCAAACTAGCGGGAGGACCCTACAAGAGACCCAGTACTTC.

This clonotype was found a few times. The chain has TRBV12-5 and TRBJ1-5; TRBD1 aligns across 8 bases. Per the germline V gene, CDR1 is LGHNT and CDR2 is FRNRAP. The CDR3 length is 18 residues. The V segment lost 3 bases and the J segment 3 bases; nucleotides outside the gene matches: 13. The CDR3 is CASGFSPGQGMNNQPQHF. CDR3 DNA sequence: TGTGCTAGTGGTTTTTCCCCCGGACAGGGAATGAACAATCAGCCCCAGCATTTT.

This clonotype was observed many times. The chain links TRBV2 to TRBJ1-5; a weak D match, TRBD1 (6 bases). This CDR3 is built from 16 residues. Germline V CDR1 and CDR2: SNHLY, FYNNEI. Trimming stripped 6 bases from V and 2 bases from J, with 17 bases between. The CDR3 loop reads CASRDGQMRGNQPQHF. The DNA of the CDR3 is TGTGCCAGCAGAGATGGACAGATGCGAGGCAATCAGCCCCAGCATTTT.

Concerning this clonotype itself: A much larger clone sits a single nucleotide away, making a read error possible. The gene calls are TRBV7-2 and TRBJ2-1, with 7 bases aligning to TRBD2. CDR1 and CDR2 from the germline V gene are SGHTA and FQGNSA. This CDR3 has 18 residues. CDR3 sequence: CAGSLVAIGASGYNEQFF. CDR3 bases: TGTGCCGGCAGCTTAGTTGCGATCGGGGCTAGCGGATACAATGAGCAGTTCTTC.

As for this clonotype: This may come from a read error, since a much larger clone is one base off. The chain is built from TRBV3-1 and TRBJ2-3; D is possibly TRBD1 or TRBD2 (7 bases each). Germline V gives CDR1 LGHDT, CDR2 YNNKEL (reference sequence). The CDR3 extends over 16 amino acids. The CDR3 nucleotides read TGTGCCAGCAGTCCAAACAGGGGAGGGTTCACAGGTACGCAGTATTTT. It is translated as CASSPNRGGFTGTQYF.

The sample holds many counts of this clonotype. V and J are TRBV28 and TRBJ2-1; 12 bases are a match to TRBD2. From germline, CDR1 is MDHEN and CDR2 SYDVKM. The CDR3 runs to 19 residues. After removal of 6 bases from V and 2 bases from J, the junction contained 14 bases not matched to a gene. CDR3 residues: CASSSLGLAGYRPYNEQFF. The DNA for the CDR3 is TGTGCCAGCAGCTCCCTTGGACTAGCGGGATACCGGCCCTACAATGAGCAGTTCTTC.

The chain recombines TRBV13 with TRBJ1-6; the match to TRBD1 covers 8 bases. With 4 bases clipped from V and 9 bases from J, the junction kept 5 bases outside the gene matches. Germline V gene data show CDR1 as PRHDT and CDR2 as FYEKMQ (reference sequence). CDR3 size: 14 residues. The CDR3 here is CASSSGGLFSPLHF. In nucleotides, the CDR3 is TGTGCCAGCAGCTCAGGGGGCCTTTTTTCACCCCTCCACTTT.

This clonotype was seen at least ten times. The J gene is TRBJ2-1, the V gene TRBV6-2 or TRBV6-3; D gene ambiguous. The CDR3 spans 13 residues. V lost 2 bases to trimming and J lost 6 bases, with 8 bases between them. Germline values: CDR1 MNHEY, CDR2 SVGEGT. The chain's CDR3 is CASSYRRANEQFF. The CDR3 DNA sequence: TGTGCCAGCAGTTACCGAAGGGCCAATGAGCAGTTCTTC.

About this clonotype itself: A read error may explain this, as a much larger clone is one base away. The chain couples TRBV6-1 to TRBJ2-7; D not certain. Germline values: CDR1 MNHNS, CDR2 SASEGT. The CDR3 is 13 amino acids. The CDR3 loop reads CVSSEEFHLEQYF. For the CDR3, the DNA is TGTGTCAGCAGTGAAGAATTTCATCTAGAGCAGTACTTC.